One sample yielded the 15 T cell receptor beta chains listed below, sequenced in a study of shared clonotypes between healthy human individuals. The method was immunoSEQ multiplex PCR; TCRdb's version includes in-frame clones alone and lacks a portion of them. The data contain around 1.1 million clones, 70% to 80% of them singletons. Sequencing used memory CD4+ T cells from PBMCs. As for subset: CD45RA-negative fraction. Receptors originate from a man aged 18 to 30 in good health. Some clones in this sample may be carry-over from other donors' samples.

This chain connects TRBV5-4 to TRBJ2-7; TRBD2 aligns across 7 bases. This CDR3 region has 14 residues. Looked up from germline, CDR1 is SGHNT and CDR2 is YYREEE (reference sequence). The V and J ends lost 3 bases and 3 bases, in that order; junction bases with no gene match: 6. The CDR3 is CASSSAGRIYEQYF. CDR3 DNA: TGTGCCAGCAGCTCCGCCGGGAGGATCTACGAGCAGTACTTC.

The chain uses TRBV29-1 and TRBJ2-1; D not resolved. With 4 bases removed from V and 6 bases from J, the gap between germline ends came to 13 bases. Germline-derived CDR1 and CDR2 are SQVTM and ANQGSEA. This CDR3 is 13 amino acids long. Here the CDR3 reads CSVVRSPGNEQFF. In DNA form, the CDR3 reads TGCAGCGTTGTAAGGTCCCCGGGCAATGAGCAGTTCTTC.

This chain uses TRBV20-1 with TRBJ2-7; D call uncertain. The V end was cut by 6 bases, the J end by 7 bases, with 13 bases between. Per germline, CDR1 DFQATT and CDR2 SNEGSKA (reference sequence). There are 11 residues in the CDR3. The CDR3 sequence: CSAPKSVEQYF. The CDR3 DNA reads as TGCAGTGCGCCCAAGTCTGTGGAGCAGTACTTC.

The chain is built from TRBV6-5 and TRBJ1-3; D gene uncertain. This CDR3 has 14 residues. V shed 2 bases and J shed 0 bases, with 5 bases lying between them. CDR1 and CDR2 (germline): MNHEY, SVGAGI. CDR3 residues: CASSYDPSGNTIYF. In DNA form, the CDR3 reads TGTGCCAGCAGTTACGACCCCTCTGGAAACACCATATATTTT.

This chain links TRBV5-4 with TRBJ2-6; tentative D call: TRBD2 (6 bases). Germline loops: CDR1 SGHNT, CDR2 YYREEE (reference sequence). The CDR3 has 16 residues. The V end was cut by 7 bases, the J end by 2 bases, with 16 bases between. The CDR3 region is CASRTEAGAGANVLTF. In nucleotides, the CDR3 is TGTGCCAGCCGAACAGAAGCGGGCGCTGGGGCCAACGTCCTGACTTTC.

This chain uses TRBV5-1 with TRBJ1-3; the D gene is possibly TRBD1 (5 bases). The CDR3 is made up of 15 amino acids. V was clipped by 4 bases and J by 0 bases, with 11 bases between them. Germline V gene data show CDR1 as SGHRS and CDR2 as YFSETQ. The CDR3 coding sequence is TGCGCCAGCAGCCAAGGGGATTACTCTGGAAACACCATATATTTT. Translation gives CASSQGDYSGNTIYF.

V usage is TRBV18 and J usage is TRBJ2-7, with a possible D match to TRBD1 (6 bases). Germline assignment: CDR1 KGHSH and CDR2 LQKENI. The CDR3 has 13 amino acids. V was clipped by 3 bases and J by 2 bases, with 8 bases between them. DNA for the CDR3: TGTGCCAGCTCACCCAGGGGCCCCTACGAGCAGTACTTC. Translation: CASSPRGPYEQYF.

The chain links TRBV7-3 to TRBJ2-1; 9 bases match TRBD1. The CDR3 has 14 residues. After removal of 5 bases from V and 6 bases from J, the junction contained 5 bases not matched to a gene. Germline V CDR1 and CDR2: SGHTA, FQGTGA. The DNA of the CDR3 is TGTGCCAGCAGCCCCGACAGGGGGGTCAATGAGCAGTTCTTC. This codes for CASSPDRGVNEQFF.

Note on this clone: In the same sample, other DNA sequences code for this CDR3. V gene TRBV7-3 combines with J gene TRBJ2-3, with 10 bases fitting TRBD1. The CDR3 has 14 residues. The J segment lost 4 bases and the V segment lost 8 bases, leaving 6 bases of the junction unmatched. Germline V gives CDR1 SGHTA, CDR2 FQGTGA. The CDR3 loop is CASSPGTGADTQYF. CDR3 nucleotide sequence: TGTGCCAGCTCCCCCGGGACAGGGGCAGATACGCAGTATTTT.

DNA of the CDR3: TGTGCCTGGACTTTTCCCCGCAGCTACACCGGGGAGCTGTTTTTT. It codes for CAWTFPRSYTGELFF. This chain joins TRBV30 and TRBJ2-2, with D unclear. Between the trimmed V and J ends, which lost 4 bases and 3 bases, there was a span of 15 bases. Germline CDR1 and CDR2: GTSNPN and SVGIG (reference sequence). This CDR3 is 15 amino acids long. Full variable domain (remainder filled in from reference TRBV30 and TRBJ2-2): SQTIHQWPATLVQPVGSPLSLECTVEGTSNPNLYWYRQAAGRGLQLLFYSVGIGQISSEVPQNLSASRPQDRQFILSSKKLLLSDSGFYLCAWTFPRSYTGELFFGEGSRLTVL.

In this sample, this clone turned up once. This rearrangement joins TRBV7-2 to TRBJ2-1; weak D call: TRBD1 (5 bases). Germline CDR1 reads SGHTA; CDR2 reads FQGNSA. This CDR3 has 14 residues. With 5 bases removed from V and 3 bases from J, the gap between germline ends came to 11 bases. Here the CDR3 reads CASSPRGIYNEQFF. In DNA, the CDR3 is TGTGCCAGCAGCCCAAGGGGAATCTACAATGAGCAGTTCTTC.

This clone was observed a handful of times. This specimen includes other DNA sequences encoding the same CDR3. The V and J genes are TRBV28 and TRBJ1-4; no clear D gene. The CDR3 spans 13 residues. Trimming pared 3 bases from V and 6 bases from J, leaving 8 bases between. Looked up from germline, CDR1 is MDHEN and CDR2 is SYDVKM. For the CDR3, the DNA is TGTGCCAGCAGTTTTGGCCGGGATGAAAAACTGTTTTTT. It encodes CASSFGRDEKLFF. The entire variable domain, with the rest obtained from reference TRBV28 and TRBJ1-4, is as follows: DVKVTQSSRYLVKRTGEKVFLECVQDMDHENMFWYRQDPGLGLRLIYFSYDVKMKEKGDIPEGYSVSREKKERFSLILESASTNQTSMYLCASSFGRDEKLFFGSGTQLSVL.

The chain couples TRBV5-1 to TRBJ2-4; 7 positions match TRBD2. The trim removed 4 bases at V and 3 bases at J, leaving 10 bases unmatched. CDR1 is SGHRS, CDR2 YFSETQ, per germline. This CDR3 is built from 16 residues. This CDR3 reads CASSPPMGGGKNIQYF. CDR3 DNA sequence: TGCGCCAGCAGCCCTCCCATGGGCGGGGGCAAAAACATTCAGTACTTC.

This clone occurred a few times. The gene calls are TRBV5-1 and TRBJ1-2; possibly TRBD1 for D (6 bases). Germline V gene sequence: CDR1 SGHRS, CDR2 YFSETQ. V was trimmed by 6 bases and J by 3 bases, leaving 15 bases between them. The CDR3 has 14 amino acids. CDR3 sequence reads: CASNRGGADYGYTF. The CDR3 coding sequence is TGCGCCAGCAACCGTGGGGGGGCAGACTATGGCTACACCTTC.

This CDR3 reads CASSLGHPYEQYF. Here the CDR3 DNA reads TGTGCCAGCAGCCTGGGACACCCCTACGAGCAGTACTTC. The V call is TRBV28, the J call TRBJ2-7, with D possibly matching TRBD1 (6 bases). The CDR3 covers 13 residues. The V and J ends lost 6 bases and 2 bases respectively, with 11 bases between them. CDR1 is MDHEN, CDR2 SYDVKM, per germline.